This T cell receptor (beta chain) appears in the sequencing data of a study of CD4 T cells in lung cancer (dated by TCRdb to 2018 to 2020). Describing the broader study: In the study, blood T cells of NSCLC patients were screened for responses to candidate mutation-encoded neoepitopes, and neoantigen-specific CD4+ T-cell clones and TCRs were isolated. Aged 60 to 69 when blood was donated, the resected patients, most of whom were former smokers, had either lung adenocarcinoma or squamous cell carcinoma. Tumor and non-adjacent lung tissue were obtained from four patients undergoing curative-intent resections for stage I-III non-small cell lung cancer. Deep sequencing of TCRB was used to follow the frequency of neoantigen-specific clonotypes in tumor resections, non-adjacent lung and cultured T-cell products. Treatments the patients had received before donating blood included platinum chemotherapy, and some of the patients were given nivolumab or pembrolizumab. The research as a whole found: Rather than memory responses to the cancer, some blood-derived responses might reflect cross-reactivity or in vitro priming of naive T cells.

Non-adjacent lung tissue was collected from the same resection as far as possible from the malignant lesion, at least 3 cm away. In regard to this clone: What antigen it recognizes has not been identified. No base qualities exist here, and no much larger clone lies one base off it.

The CDR3 has 15 amino acids, counting the end cysteine and phenylalanine. The sequence is cut down to CDR3 DNA, 45 bases in frame from base 1. Compared with germline, V lacks 5 bases and J lacks 2 bases; bases without a gene match: 3. CDR1 and CDR2 (SGHVS, FNYEAQ) derive from the germline V gene. Library preparation employed the immunoSEQ multiplex PCR assay. Qiagen DNeasy or QIAamp micro DNA kits were used to isolate DNA, and the Adaptive Biotechnology human TCRB sequencing kit was used to sequence TCRB. Sequencing of TCRB libraries was performed on an Illumina MiSeq. As for how the authors treated the data: TCRB sequence data were analyzed using the kit provider's software, and tumor enrichment of clonotype templates was assessed with Fisher's exact test. As stored in TCRdb, this immuneACCESS dataset retains in-frame rearrangements with V and J assigned. A fraction of the clones does not appear; measured against another copy, unresolved V genes explain less than half of the discrepancy, and the remainder lacks a known reason. The DNA was the basis for D and trimming; V, J and clone size are from that table. The sample table records about 10,000 clones; over 65% of these occur just once. The ten largest clones capture over 15% of the sample.

Material for sequencing was normal lung tissue taken away from the tumor. This sequence was found in a man aged 60-69 years with non-small cell lung cancer. The receptor chain draws on TRBV7-6 and TRBJ2-6; 7 of the junction bases match TRBD1. The CDR3 loop reads CASSPDRAGANVLTF. The DNA sequence is given as TGTGCCAGCAGCCCCGACAGGGCTGGGGCCAACGTCCTGACTTTC.